This T cell receptor beta chain is from a study of blood T cell repertoires in COVID-19. Germline-derived CDR1 and CDR2 are ENHRY and SYGVKD. The CDR3 extends over 14 amino acids. The ends were cut back, 4 bases at V and 7 bases at J, with 14 bases in the middle. The method was immunoSEQ multiplex PCR; TCRdb's version includes in-frame clones alone and lacks a portion of them. The sample lists roughly 220,000 clones, 65% to 90% occurring once. The V and J genes are TRBV10-3 and TRBJ2-1, with TRBD2 as a possible D gene (6 bases). The sample was PBMCs or T cells enriched from blood (not recorded which). This receptor was taken from a woman between 40 and 50 years old with acute COVID-19. The CDR3 here is CAISGESGGNEQFF. The DNA for the CDR3 is TGTGCCATCAGTGGAGAGAGTGGAGGGAATGAGCAGTTCTTC.